Listed below are T cell receptor beta chains from one sample, sequenced in a study of blood T cells in healthy people across ages. TCRdb independently ran MiXCR on the 5' RACE reads; one entry per CDR3 protein. The table shows roughly 800,000 distinct CDR3 sequences, with about 26% occurring only once. These data are also associated with another study on T cells of mothers and their children.

The source material was blood. The source is a boy aged 5-17 years in good health. Both conserved end residues are part of each CDR3. Each record gives: CDR3 DNA, CDR3 protein, D gene, V gene, J gene, clone size. A D gene is named only where the DNA matches it firmly. Only some rows state a clone size, as once, few, many or a class for expanded clones.

DNA: TGCGCCAGCAGCTCGGACAGGCGGACTAATGAAAAACTGTTTTTT
CDR3: CASSSDRRTNEKLFF
D: TRBD1
V: TRBV5-1
J: TRBJ1-4
size: .

DNA: TGCAGTGCTAGAGACGCGACTAGCGGGGACTACCAAGAGACCCAGTACTTC
CDR3: CSARDATSGDYQETQYF
D: TRBD2
V: TRBV20-1
J: TRBJ2-5
size: .

DNA: TGTGCCAGCAGTTACTACTCTCCGGGACAGGGGAGCTACGAGCAGTACTTC
CDR3: CASSYYSPGQGSYEQYF
D: TRBD1
V: TRBV6-5
J: TRBJ2-7
size: few

DNA: TGTGCCAGCAGCCTTCGGACGGTGGATGAAAAACTGTTTTTT
CDR3: CASSLRTVDEKLFF
D: .
V: TRBV3-1
J: TRBJ1-4
size: .

DNA: TGTGCCTGGACCCCCTTGGGGGGAGGGGGCACAGATACGCAGTATTTT
CDR3: CAWTPLGGGGTDTQYF
D: TRBD2
V: TRBV30
J: TRBJ2-3
size: .

DNA: TGCGCCAGCAGCTCCGGGACCGTGGGAGAGACCCAGTACTTC
CDR3: CASSSGTVGETQYF
D: .
V: TRBV5-1
J: TRBJ2-5
size: .

DNA: TGCGCCAGCAGCCCCGGGAACAATGAGCAGTTCTTC
CDR3: CASSPGNNEQFF
D: .
V: TRBV7-9
J: TRBJ2-1
size: many

DNA: TGTGCCAGCAGCAAAGCGCTACTGGGTCACGAGCAATACTTC
CDR3: CASSKALLGHEQYF
D: .
V: TRBV21-1
J: TRBJ2-5
size: .

DNA: TGTGCCAGCAGATATAGGCCTTTGGAGGCCGGGGAGCTGTTTTTT
CDR3: CASRYRPLEAGELFF
D: .
V: TRBV6-6
J: TRBJ2-2
size: few

DNA: TGTGCCACTGCCGACAGCTACGAGCAGTACTTC
CDR3: CATADSYEQYF
D: .
V: TRBV6-1
J: TRBJ2-7
size: .

DNA: TGTGCCAGCAGTTCATGGCGGGGGGCCCGGATGGAAGAGACCCAGTACTTC
CDR3: CASSSWRGARMEETQYF
D: TRBD2
V: TRBV28
J: TRBJ2-5
size: few

DNA: TGTGCCAGCAGTTTATTTCTAGCTGGGTCGGAGACCCAGTACTTC
CDR3: CASSLFLAGSETQYF
D: .
V: TRBV28
J: TRBJ2-5
size: few

DNA: TGCGCCAGCAGGGTGGGGGACAATCAGCCCCAGCATTTT
CDR3: CASRVGDNQPQHF
D: .
V: TRBV5-1
J: TRBJ1-5
size: .

DNA: TGCAGTGCTAAGGGCCGACAGGGGGCCTTAGGCTACGAGCAGTACTTC
CDR3: CSAKGRQGALGYEQYF
D: TRBD1
V: TRBV20-1
J: TRBJ2-7
size: .

DNA: TGTGCCATCATCGGGGGGCCTTCCTACAATGAGCAGTTCTTC
CDR3: CAIIGGPSYNEQFF
D: .
V: TRBV10-3
J: TRBJ2-1
size: .

DNA: TGTGCCAGCAGCCGGGGACAGGAGCAGTTCTTC
CDR3: CASSRGQEQFF
D: TRBD1
V: TRBV7-3
J: TRBJ2-1
size: few

DNA: TGTGCCAGCAGCCCTGCATCGGTCAGGGGTAAGAACGAGCAGTACTTC
CDR3: CASSPASVRGKNEQYF
D: .
V: TRBV4-2
J: TRBJ2-7
size: .

DNA: TGTGCCAGCAGTTACTCGGCCGGACCAACCAGAGATACGCAGTATTTT
CDR3: CASSYSAGPTRDTQYF
D: .
V: TRBV6-5
J: TRBJ2-3
size: .

DNA: TGCGCCAGCAGCTTGGCGGGGGCTGGTAAGTCACCCCTCCACTTT
CDR3: CASSLAGAGKSPLHF
D: .
V: TRBV5-1
J: TRBJ1-6
size: .